This entry lists 23 T cell receptor beta chains sequenced from one sample in a study of cytomegalovirus exposure and HLA in healthy donors. The study ran its PCR with 60 Vbeta and 13 Jbeta primers. TCRdb's table, derived via immunoSEQ multiplex PCR, lists solely in-frame clones and lacks some. The sample has 200,000 to 250,000 clones; roughly 80% are singletons. Sequenced input: PBMCs. The receptor source for this set is a woman between 40 and 55 years old in good health and CMV-seronegative.

This clone has only one observation. The sample carries other DNA sequences with the same CDR3. The V and J genes are TRBV19 and TRBJ2-3; D unclear. Deletions cut 1 base from V and 0 bases from J, with 8 bases between. The length of the CDR3 is 15 residues. Germline-derived CDR1 and CDR2 are LNHDA and SQIVND (reference sequence). The CDR3 DNA reads as TGTGCCAGTAGTATAGGTGGCGGCAGCACAGATACGCAGTATTTT. It specifies CASSIGGGSTDTQYF.

The chain joins TRBV7-2 to TRBJ2-7, with 13 bases matching TRBD2. There are 15 residues in the CDR3. The germline V gene encodes CDR1 SGHTA and CDR2 FQGNSA. With 4 bases clipped from V and 4 bases from J, the junction kept 4 bases outside the gene matches. The CDR3 DNA follows: TGTGCCAGCAGCTCTAGGACTAGCGGGAGTTACGAGCAGTACTTC. This encodes CASSSRTSGSYEQYF.

The chain links TRBV28 to TRBJ2-7, with a possible D match to TRBD1 (6 bases). Trimming shortened V by 7 bases and J by 2 bases, and 15 bases separated the two germline ends. The CDR3 is 14 amino acids. Per the germline V gene, CDR1 is MDHEN and CDR2 is SYDVKM. The chain's CDR3 is CASTLSGTTYEQYF. CDR3 coding DNA: TGTGCCAGCACCCTCTCCGGGACAACCTACGAGCAGTACTTC. Combining the CDR3 with reference TRBV28 and TRBJ2-7 gives the whole variable domain DVKVTQSSRYLVKRTGEKVFLECVQDMDHENMFWYRQDPGLGLRLIYFSYDVKMKEKGDIPEGYSVSREKKERFSLILESASTNQTSMYLCASTLSGTTYEQYFGPGTRLTVT.

The chain has TRBV7-9 and TRBJ2-7; tentative D call: TRBD1 (6 bases). V was clipped by 2 bases and J by 3 bases, with 11 bases between them. The CDR3 has 14 residues. Per germline, CDR1 SEHNR and CDR2 FQNEAQ (reference sequence). The CDR3 bases are TGTGCCAGCAGCTTAAACGGACAGAGCTACGAGCAGTACTTC. Translation gives CASSLNGQSYEQYF.

The V and J genes are TRBV5-1 and TRBJ1-2, with 11 positions matching TRBD1. Germline V gene lookup returns CDR1 SGHRS and CDR2 YFSETQ. The CDR3 has 14 residues. After removal of 4 bases from V and 4 bases from J, the junction contained 3 bases not matched to a gene. The CDR3 loop reads CASSPGQGVYGYTF. CDR3 coding DNA: TGCGCCAGCAGCCCGGGACAGGGGGTCTATGGCTACACCTTC.

The gene calls are TRBV4-1 and TRBJ2-1; 14 bases match TRBD2. Unmatched junction bases numbered 9, after V lost 0 bases and J lost 5 bases. Per germline, CDR1 MGHRA and CDR2 YSYEKL. The length of the CDR3 is 19 residues. CDR3: CASSQDLALGLAGDNEQFF. CDR3 bases: TGCGCCAGCAGCCAAGACCTTGCCCTGGGACTAGCGGGGGACAATGAGCAGTTCTTC.

The chain employs TRBV18 and TRBJ2-2; 8 bases are shared with TRBD1. J lost 6 bases, V lost 6 bases, and 15 bases had no gene match. The germline CDR1 and CDR2 sequences are KGHSH and LQKENI. This CDR3 is 17 amino acids long. The CDR3 here is CASSPTRQGNIPGELFF. CDR3 coding DNA: TGTGCCAGCTCTCCCACGCGACAGGGGAATATCCCCGGGGAGCTGTTTTTT.

The chain combines TRBV5-1 with TRBJ1-2, with 9 nucleotides matching TRBD1. This CDR3 comprises 16 residues. V dropped 5 bases and J dropped 1; count of bases not matched to a gene: 9. Germline-derived CDR1 and CDR2 are SGHRS and YFSETQ. CDR3 amino acids: CASRLGTGPVNYGYTF. The CDR3 DNA sequence: TGCGCCAGCAGACTGGGGACAGGGCCCGTTAACTATGGCTACACCTTC. Filled out from reference TRBV5-1 and TRBJ1-2, the complete variable domain reads KAGVTQTPRYLIKTRGQQVTLSCSPISGHRSVSWYQQTPGQGLQFLFEYFSETQRNKGNFPGRFSGRQFSNSRSEMNVSTLELGDSALYLCASRLGTGPVNYGYTFGSGTRLTVV.

The rearrangement links TRBV2 to TRBJ2-3; D is unclear. The CDR3 consists of 17 residues. Trimming took 6 bases from V and 4 from J, leaving 23 bases between them. Germline loops: CDR1 SNHLY, CDR2 FYNNEI. CDR3 in DNA: TGTGCCAGCAGACCACCCCCCCCACAGCCACCCTCAGATACGCAGTATTTT. The encoded protein is CASRPPPPQPPSDTQYF.

This clone has only a few counts. The chain is built from TRBV9 and TRBJ1-3, with D unclear. The ends were cut back, 0 bases at V and 0 bases at J, with 4 bases in the middle. The CDR3 is 14 residues long. The germline V gene has CDR1 SGDLS and CDR2 YYNGEE. CDR3 residues: CASSVVSSGNTIYF. CDR3 bases: TGTGCCAGCAGCGTAGTGAGCTCTGGAAACACCATATATTTT.

The J gene is TRBJ2-5, the V gene TRBV9; 7 nucleotides match TRBD2. The last part of the DNA fits TRBJ2-7 better; the J call may be wrong. The V gene's germline CDR1 is SGDLS and CDR2 YYNGEE. This CDR3 comprises 15 residues. CDR3 nucleotides: TGTGCCAGCAGCGTAGAGGGAGGGAAAACCTACGAGCAGTACTTC. Amino acids: CASSVEGGKTYEQYF.

This chain links TRBV5-1 with TRBJ2-1, with D perhaps TRBD2 (5 bases). Germline V gene lookup returns CDR1 SGHRS and CDR2 YFSETQ. The CDR3 is 15 residues long. The ends were cut back, 0 bases at V and 4 bases at J, with 11 bases in the middle. The CDR3 DNA is TGCGCCAGCAGCTTGGAAAGCGGAGTATACAATGAGCAGTTCTTC. This translates into CASSLESGVYNEQFF.

The J gene is TRBJ2-3, the V gene TRBV5-1; perhaps TRBD2 as D (6 bases). The CDR3 has 15 amino acids. The germline V gene has CDR1 SGHRS and CDR2 YFSETQ. Deletions cut 3 bases from V and 6 bases from J, with 17 bases between. For the CDR3, the DNA is TGCGCCAGCAGCTCGGGGGTCCAGGTCGGGGATACGCAGTATTTT. It translates to CASSSGVQVGDTQYF.

The chain links TRBV5-4 to TRBJ2-7; 7 bases map to TRBD1. V was clipped by 2 bases and J by 5 bases; unmatched bases: 10. The length of the CDR3 is 15 residues. Per germline, CDR1 SGHNT and CDR2 YYREEE (reference sequence). The CDR3 is CASSFPGQPRNEQYF. Written as DNA, the CDR3 is TGTGCCAGCAGCTTCCCGGGACAGCCAAGGAACGAGCAGTACTTC. The full variable domain, its missing parts supplied by reference TRBV5-4 and TRBJ2-7, is ETGVTQSPTHLIKTRGQQVTLRCSSQSGHNTVSWYQQALGQGPQFIFQYYREEENGRGNFPPRFSGLQFPNYSSELNVNALELDDSALYLCASSFPGQPRNEQYFGPGTRLTVT.

The chain recombines TRBV7-9 with TRBJ1-5; 7 positions agree with TRBD1. The germline V gene encodes CDR1 SEHNR and CDR2 FQNEAQ (reference sequence). CDR3 length equals 15 residues. J lost 1 base, V lost 1 base, and 1 base had no gene match. In DNA, the CDR3 is TGTGCCAGCAGCTTAGAGGGGGCGAGCAATCAGCCCCAGCATTTT. This sequence encodes CASSLEGASNQPQHF.

The CDR3 sequence: CASSFRGYTF. In nucleotides, the CDR3 is TGTGCCAGCAGTTTCCGTGGCTACACCTTC. This chain joins TRBV28 and TRBJ1-2, with D hard to call. Germline V gives CDR1 MDHEN, CDR2 SYDVKM. V shed 3 bases and J shed 7 bases, with 3 bases lying between them. The CDR3 runs 10 residues.

The chain uses TRBV5-1 and TRBJ2-7, with 11 nucleotides matching TRBD1. The V and J ends lost 2 bases and 3 bases, in that order; junction bases with no gene match: 7. This CDR3 has 16 amino acids. From germline, CDR1 is SGHRS and CDR2 YFSETQ. This chain's CDR3 is CASSFSSGTGGYEQYF. The CDR3, as DNA: TGCGCCAGCAGCTTTAGTAGCGGGACAGGGGGCTACGAGCAGTACTTC.

The chain is built from TRBV28 and TRBJ1-1; possibly TRBD1 for D (5 bases). The V end was cut by 3 bases, the J end by 4 bases, with 12 bases between. The CDR3 extends over 14 amino acids. In germline, CDR1 is MDHEN, CDR2 SYDVKM. The CDR3 DNA is TGTGCCAGCAGTTTTTTGATAGGGGCCACTGAAGCTTTCTTT. Translation: CASSFLIGATEAFF.

V usage is TRBV5-6 and J usage is TRBJ2-5; a weak D match, TRBD2 (6 bases). Germline V gene data show CDR1 as SGHDT and CDR2 as YYEEEE. The CDR3 extends over 12 amino acids. V lost 4 bases to trimming and J lost 13 bases, with 17 bases between them. CDR3 coding DNA: TGTGCCAGCAGCCCAGGATCGGGGGTAGCGTACTTC. It codes for CASSPGSGVAYF.

The chain's CDR3 is CATSTPLNTGELFF. The DNA of the CDR3 is TGTGCCACCAGCACTCCCCTGAACACCGGGGAGCTGTTTTTT. The V and J genes are TRBV15 and TRBJ2-2; D uncertain. Germline values: CDR1 LNHNV, CDR2 YYDKDF (reference sequence). This CDR3 region has 14 residues. Trimming cost V 4 bases and J 1 base, with 7 bases left between them.

There are a few counts of this clone. The chain links TRBV27 to TRBJ1-2; TRBD1 agrees at 10 bases. The CDR3 length is 18 residues. CDR1 MNHEY and CDR2 SMNVEV come from the germline V gene (reference sequence). Losses at the gene ends were 4 bases for V and 8 bases for J; bases not matched to a gene: 19. In DNA, the CDR3 is TGTGCCAGCAGTTCCTTCTTAATTTTACCGACAGGGGGCTCGGGCTACACCTTC. Its protein product is CASSSFLILPTGGSGYTF.

The V call is TRBV28, the J call TRBJ2-1, with TRBD2 matching 8 bases. The CDR3 is 17 amino acids. From germline, CDR1 is MDHEN and CDR2 SYDVKM. Losses at the gene ends were 3 bases for V and 7 bases for J; bases not matched to a gene: 14. The DNA of the CDR3 is TGTGCCAGCAGTTTTCTGGCGGGAGGACCCCTGGGGAATGAGCAGTTCTTC. This codes for CASSFLAGGPLGNEQFF.

This chain connects TRBV7-2 to TRBJ2-6; maybe TRBD1 (5 bases). The length of the CDR3 is 14 residues. The germline V gene has CDR1 SGHTA and CDR2 FQGNSA. V lost 7 bases and J 0 bases, leaving 7 bases between the germline ends. The CDR3 region has the DNA TGTGCCAGCAAAGGGGTCTCTGGGGCCAACGTCCTGACTTTC. Amino acids: CASKGVSGANVLTF.